Listed here is a single TCR beta chain. The antigen is not known. The data are from a study of cytomegalovirus exposure and HLA in healthy donors. Study-level information: T cells numbering about 180 million yielded some 100 million unique TCR beta sequences in an earlier analysis.

The CDR3 spans 14 residues. V was pared by 3 bases and J by 6 bases, with 12 bases between. In germline, CDR1 is WNHNN, CDR2 SYGVQD (reference sequence). Primers for the PCR totalled 60 Vbeta and 13 Jbeta. Generated by immunoSEQ multiplex PCR, the TCRdb table keeps only in-frame clones and is missing some. The table records some 170,000 clones, about 80% of them present only once. Regarding the study as a whole: At a 0.05 false discovery rate, a later analysis found around 17,000 TCR beta sequences to be associated with HLA alleles. Presence/absence analyses took donor sequencing depth as roughly uniform. Most of the TCR beta V segments (in an earlier analysis) were productive either about 90% or about 30% of the time.

Sample: PBMCs. The chain has TRBV10-1 and TRBJ2-1; D remains unclear. The sequence was obtained from a young man in good health and CMV-seronegative. The CDR3 spells CASSERLPGNEQFF. Written as DNA, the CDR3 is TGCGCCAGCAGTGAACGGCTACCGGGCAATGAGCAGTTCTTC.